This TCR beta chain was found in a study of CXCR3-negative and CXCR3-positive naive CD8 T cells. Study information: The total count of TRB reads reached around 130 million, and each library contributed about 1.5 +/- 0.3 million.

5' RACE that incorporated UMI labels was used to prepare the TRB cDNA libraries. TCRdb reprocessed the 5' RACE reads; each CDR3 protein has one entry and no DNA is given. The specimen's table records 130,000 or so distinct CDR3 sequences. CDR1 SQVTM and CDR2 ANQGSEA come from the germline V gene. The CDR3 contains 13 residues. CD45RO-CCR7+CD27+CD95- cells counted as naive CD8+ T cells. Note on this clonotype: The antigen remains undetermined.

General study findings and limits: Fresh PBMCs served for most assays, and CXCR3 expression fell partially after cryopreservation.

The origin of this receptor is a human donor in good health. Some clones in this sample may be carry-over from other donors' samples. Sequencing input: naive CXCR3- CD8+ T cells from blood. The subset denotes: CD45RO-CCR7+CD27+CD95- naive CD8+ T cells lacking CXCR3 (TNR3-). V gene TRBV29-1 combines with J gene TRBJ1-1; checking the TCRdb D call of TRBD1 is not possible without DNA. The CDR3 spells CSVGQGLNTEAFF.